The T cell receptor beta chain under discussion was sequenced for a study of CD4 T cells in relation to SARS-CoV-2 and coronaviruses. Trimming left V 0 bases short and J 3 bases short, with 15 bases between. This CDR3 is 16 amino acids long. The germline CDR1 and CDR2 sequences are MNHEY and SMNVEV (reference sequence). Only in-frame clones appear in the TCRdb table, and some are missing; sequencing was by immunoSEQ multiplex PCR. The sample includes tens of thousands of clones, approximately 90% seen only once; the top ten take approximately 8.8%. The V gene is TRBV27, the J gene TRBJ2-7, with D perhaps being TRBD1 or TRBD2 (5 bases each). This TCR came from an adult with COVID-19. Sequencing used memory CD4+ T cells from PBMCs. The CDR3 sequence: CASSLSRRGPFYEQYF. The CDR3 coding sequence is TGTGCCAGCAGTTTATCCAGACGGGGACCCTTCTACGAGCAGTACTTC.